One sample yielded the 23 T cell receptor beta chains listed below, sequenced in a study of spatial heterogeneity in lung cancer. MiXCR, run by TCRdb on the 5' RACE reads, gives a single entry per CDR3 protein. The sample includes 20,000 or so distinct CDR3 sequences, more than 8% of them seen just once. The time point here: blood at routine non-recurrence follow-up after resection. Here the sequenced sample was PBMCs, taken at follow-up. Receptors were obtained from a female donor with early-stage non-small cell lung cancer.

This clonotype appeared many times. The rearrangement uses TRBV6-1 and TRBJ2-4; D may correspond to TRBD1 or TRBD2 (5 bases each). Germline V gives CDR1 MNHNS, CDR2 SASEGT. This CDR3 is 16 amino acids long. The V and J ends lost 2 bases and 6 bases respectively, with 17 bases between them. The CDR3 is CASSELWGSAGNIQYF. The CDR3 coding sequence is TGTGCCAGCAGTGAATTGTGGGGGAGTGCTGGAAACATTCAGTACTTC.

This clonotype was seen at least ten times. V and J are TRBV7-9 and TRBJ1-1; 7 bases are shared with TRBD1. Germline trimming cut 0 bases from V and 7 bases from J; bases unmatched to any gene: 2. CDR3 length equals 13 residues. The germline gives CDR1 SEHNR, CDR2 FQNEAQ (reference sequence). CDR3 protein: CASSLAGTVEAFF. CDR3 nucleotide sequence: TGTGCCAGCAGCTTAGCCGGGACAGTTGAAGCTTTCTTT.

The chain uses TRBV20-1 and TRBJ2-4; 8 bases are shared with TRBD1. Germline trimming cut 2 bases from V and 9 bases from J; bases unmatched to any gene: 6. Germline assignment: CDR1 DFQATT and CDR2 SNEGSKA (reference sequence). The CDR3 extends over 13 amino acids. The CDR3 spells CSARRDRSIIQYF. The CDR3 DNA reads TGCAGTGCTAGACGGGACAGGTCGATCATTCAGTACTTC.

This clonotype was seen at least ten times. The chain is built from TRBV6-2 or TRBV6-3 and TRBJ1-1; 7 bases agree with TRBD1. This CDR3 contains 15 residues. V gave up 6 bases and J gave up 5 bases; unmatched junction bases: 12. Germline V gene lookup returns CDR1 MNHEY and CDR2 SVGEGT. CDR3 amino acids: CASRKRDRQGTEAFF. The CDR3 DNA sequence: TGTGCCAGCAGAAAGAGGGACAGACAAGGGACTGAAGCTTTCTTT.

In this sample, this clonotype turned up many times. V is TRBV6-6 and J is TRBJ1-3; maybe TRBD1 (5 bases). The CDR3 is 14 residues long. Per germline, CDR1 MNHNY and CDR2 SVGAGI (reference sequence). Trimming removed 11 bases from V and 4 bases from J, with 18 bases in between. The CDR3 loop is CAVFEGTGGNTIYF. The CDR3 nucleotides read TGTGCCGTATTCGAAGGGACGGGAGGAAACACCATATATTTT.

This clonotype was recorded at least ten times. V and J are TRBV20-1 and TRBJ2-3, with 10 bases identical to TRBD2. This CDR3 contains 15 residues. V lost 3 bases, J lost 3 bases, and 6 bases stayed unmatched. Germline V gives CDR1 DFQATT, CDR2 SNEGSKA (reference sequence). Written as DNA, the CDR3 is TGCAGTGCTAGCGTCCGACTAGCGGGTACAGATACGCAGTATTTT. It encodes CSASVRLAGTDTQYF.

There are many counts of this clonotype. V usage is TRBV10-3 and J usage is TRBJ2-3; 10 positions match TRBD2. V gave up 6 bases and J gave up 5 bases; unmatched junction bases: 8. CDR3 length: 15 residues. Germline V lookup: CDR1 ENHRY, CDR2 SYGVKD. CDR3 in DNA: TGTGCCATCAGCTTAGCGGGGGGCCATGGAGATACGCAGTATTTT. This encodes CAISLAGGHGDTQYF.

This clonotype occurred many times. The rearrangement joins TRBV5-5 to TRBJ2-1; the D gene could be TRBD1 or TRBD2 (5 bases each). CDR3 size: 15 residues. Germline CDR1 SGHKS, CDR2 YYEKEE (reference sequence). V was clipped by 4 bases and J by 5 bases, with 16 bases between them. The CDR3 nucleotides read TGTGCCAGCAGCAGGACCGGGACCCCCAACAATGAGCAGTTCTTC. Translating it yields CASSRTGTPNNEQFF.

The CDR3 DNA reads TGCAGTGCTAATCAGGGTTGGGTCAATTCACCCCTCCACTTT. Translated: CSANQGWVNSPLHF. The chain is built from TRBV20-1 and TRBJ1-6; possibly TRBD1 for D (5 bases). The V end was cut by 4 bases, the J end by 7 bases, with 14 bases between. Looked up from germline, CDR1 is DFQATT and CDR2 is SNEGSKA (reference sequence). The length of the CDR3 is 14 residues.

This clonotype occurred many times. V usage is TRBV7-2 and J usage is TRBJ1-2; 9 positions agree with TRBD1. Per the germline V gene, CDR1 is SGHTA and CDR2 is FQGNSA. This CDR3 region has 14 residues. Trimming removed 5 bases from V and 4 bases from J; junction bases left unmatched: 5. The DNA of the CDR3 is TGTGCCAGCAGCACGGGACAGGGCGCCTATGGCTACACCTTC. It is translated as CASSTGQGAYGYTF.

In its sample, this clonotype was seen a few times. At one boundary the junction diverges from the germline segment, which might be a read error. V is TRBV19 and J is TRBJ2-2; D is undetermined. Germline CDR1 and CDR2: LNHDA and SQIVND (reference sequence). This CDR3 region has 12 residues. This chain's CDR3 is CVSSTQTGELFF. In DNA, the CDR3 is TGTGTCAGTAGTACCCAAACCGGGGAGCTGTTTTTT.

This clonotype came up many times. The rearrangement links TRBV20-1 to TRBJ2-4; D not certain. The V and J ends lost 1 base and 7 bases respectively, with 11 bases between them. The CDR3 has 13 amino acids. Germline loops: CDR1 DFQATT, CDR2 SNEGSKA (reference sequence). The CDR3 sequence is CSARGPRANIQYF. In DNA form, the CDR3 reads TGCAGTGCTAGAGGCCCCAGAGCCAACATTCAGTACTTC.

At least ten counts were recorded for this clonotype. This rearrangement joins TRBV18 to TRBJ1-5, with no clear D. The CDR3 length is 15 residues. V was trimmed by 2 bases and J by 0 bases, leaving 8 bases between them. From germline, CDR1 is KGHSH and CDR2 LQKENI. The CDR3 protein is CASSPGVNSNQPQHF. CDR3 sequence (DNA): TGTGCCAGCTCACCAGGGGTTAATAGCAATCAGCCCCAGCATTTT.

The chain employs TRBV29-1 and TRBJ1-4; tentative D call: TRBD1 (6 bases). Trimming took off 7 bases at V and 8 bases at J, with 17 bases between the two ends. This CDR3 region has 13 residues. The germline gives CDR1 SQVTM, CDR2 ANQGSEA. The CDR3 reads CSAVGLQGEKLFF. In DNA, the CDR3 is TGCAGCGCCGTGGGACTTCAGGGGGAAAAACTGTTTTTT.

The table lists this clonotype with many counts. The CDR3 DNA sequence: TGTGCCAGCAGCTCGTGGACAGGGCAAGAGACCCAGTACTTC. Amino acids: CASSSWTGQETQYF. The J gene is TRBJ2-5, the V gene TRBV7-9, with TRBD1 matching 8 bases. This CDR3 is 14 amino acids long. Per germline, CDR1 SEHNR and CDR2 FQNEAQ (reference sequence). After removal of 4 bases from V and 2 bases from J, the junction contained 3 bases not matched to a gene. Full variable domain (missing parts from reference TRBV7-9 and TRBJ2-5): DTGVSQNPRHKITKRGQNVTFRCDPISEHNRLYWYRQTLGQGPEFLTYFQNEAQLEKSRLLSDRFSAERPKGSFSTLEIQRTEQGDSAMYLCASSSWTGQETQYFGPGTRLLVL.

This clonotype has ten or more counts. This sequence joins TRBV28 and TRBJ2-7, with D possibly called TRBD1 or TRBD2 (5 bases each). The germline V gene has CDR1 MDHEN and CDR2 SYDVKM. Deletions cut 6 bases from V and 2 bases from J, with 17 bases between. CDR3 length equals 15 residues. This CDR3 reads CASRPQEAGAYEQYF. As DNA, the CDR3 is TGTGCCAGCAGGCCACAGGAGGCCGGGGCCTACGAGCAGTACTTC.

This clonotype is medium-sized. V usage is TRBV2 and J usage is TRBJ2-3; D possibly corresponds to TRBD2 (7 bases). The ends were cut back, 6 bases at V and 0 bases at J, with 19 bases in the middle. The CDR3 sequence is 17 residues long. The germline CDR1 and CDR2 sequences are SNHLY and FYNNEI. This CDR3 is CASREGTGGLSTDTQYF. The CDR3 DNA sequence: TGTGCCAGCAGGGAGGGAACCGGGGGGCTCAGCACAGATACGCAGTATTTT. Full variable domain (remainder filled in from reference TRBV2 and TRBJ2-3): EPEVTQTPSHQVTQMGQEVILRCVPISNHLYFYWYRQILGQKVEFLVSFYNNEISEKSEIFDDQFSVERPDGSNFTLKIRSTKLEDSAMYFCASREGTGGLSTDTQYFGPGTRLTVL.

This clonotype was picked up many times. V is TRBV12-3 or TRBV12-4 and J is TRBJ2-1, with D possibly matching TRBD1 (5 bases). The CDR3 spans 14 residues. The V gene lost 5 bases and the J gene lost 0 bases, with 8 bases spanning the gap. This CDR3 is CASSTDSSYNEQFF. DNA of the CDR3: TGTGCCAGCAGTACAGACAGCTCCTACAATGAGCAGTTCTTC.

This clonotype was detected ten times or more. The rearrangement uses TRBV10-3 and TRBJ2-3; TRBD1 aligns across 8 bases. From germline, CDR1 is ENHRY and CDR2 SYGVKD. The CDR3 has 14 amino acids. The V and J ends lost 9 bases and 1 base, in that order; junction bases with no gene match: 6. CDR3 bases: TGTGCCATTTCCGGGACAGGACGCACAGATACGCAGTATTTT. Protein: CAISGTGRTDTQYF.

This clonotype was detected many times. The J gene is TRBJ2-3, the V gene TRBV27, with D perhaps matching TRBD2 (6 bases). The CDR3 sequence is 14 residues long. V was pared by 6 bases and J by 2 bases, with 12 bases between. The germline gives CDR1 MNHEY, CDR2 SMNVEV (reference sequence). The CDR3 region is CASSLARFTDTQYF. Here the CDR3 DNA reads TGTGCCAGCAGCCTAGCGAGATTCACAGATACGCAGTATTTT.

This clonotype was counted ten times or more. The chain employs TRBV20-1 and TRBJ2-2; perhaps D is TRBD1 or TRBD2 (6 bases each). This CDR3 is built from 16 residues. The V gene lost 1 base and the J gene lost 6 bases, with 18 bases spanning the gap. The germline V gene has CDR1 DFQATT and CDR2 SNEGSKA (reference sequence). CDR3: CSARVGDWRGAGELFF. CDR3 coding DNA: TGCAGTGCTAGAGTGGGCGACTGGAGGGGGGCCGGGGAGCTGTTTTTT.

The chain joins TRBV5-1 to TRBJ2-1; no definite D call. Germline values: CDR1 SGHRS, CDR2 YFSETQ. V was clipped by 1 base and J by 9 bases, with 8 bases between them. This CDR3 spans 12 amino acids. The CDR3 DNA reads TGCGCCAGCAGCTTGAGGTGGGGTGAGCAGTTCTTC. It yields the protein CASSLRWGEQFF.

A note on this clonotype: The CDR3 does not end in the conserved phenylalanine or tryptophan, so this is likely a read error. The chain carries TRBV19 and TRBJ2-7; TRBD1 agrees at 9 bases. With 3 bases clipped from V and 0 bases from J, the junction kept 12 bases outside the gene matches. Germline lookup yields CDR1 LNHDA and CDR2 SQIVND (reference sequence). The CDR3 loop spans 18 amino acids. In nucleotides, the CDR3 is TGTGCCAGTAGTATTGCTCTAGTGGGGACAGGGAGCTCCTACGAGCAGTACTCC. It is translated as CASSIALVGTGSSYEQYS.